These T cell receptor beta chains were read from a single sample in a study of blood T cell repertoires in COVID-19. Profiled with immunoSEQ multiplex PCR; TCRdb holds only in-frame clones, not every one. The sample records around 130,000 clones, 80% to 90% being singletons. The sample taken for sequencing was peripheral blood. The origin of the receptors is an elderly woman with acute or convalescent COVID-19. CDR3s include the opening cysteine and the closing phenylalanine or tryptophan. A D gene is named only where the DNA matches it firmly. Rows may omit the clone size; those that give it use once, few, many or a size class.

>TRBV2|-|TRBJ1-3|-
CASSGSGLGNTIYF
TGTGCCAGCAGTGGGTCAGGCCTTGGAAACACCATATATTTT
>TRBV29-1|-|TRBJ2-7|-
CSVGLGEGYEQYF
TGCAGCGTTGGTTTGGGCGAAGGTTACGAGCAGTACTTC
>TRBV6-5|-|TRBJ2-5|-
CASRPIQATPSTQYF
TGTGCCAGCAGACCAATACAGGCGACCCCTTCGACCCAGTACTTC
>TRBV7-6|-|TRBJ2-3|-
CASSLGLTGTSTDTQYF
TGTGCCAGCAGCTTAGGACTGACCGGGACTAGCACAGATACGCAGTATTTT
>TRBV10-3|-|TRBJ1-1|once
CAISSPGAGNTEAFF
TGTGCCATCAGTTCTCCAGGGGCAGGGAACACTGAAGCTTTCTTT
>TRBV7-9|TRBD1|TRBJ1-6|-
CASSSAGTGDSPLHF
TGTGCCAGCAGCTCGGCCGGGACAGGGGATTCACCCCTCCACTTT
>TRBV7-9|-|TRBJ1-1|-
CASSSEGGNTEAFF
TGTGCCAGCAGCTCCGAAGGGGGGAACACTGAAGCTTTCTTT
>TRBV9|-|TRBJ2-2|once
CASSPLGRSDVAGELFF
TGTGCCAGCAGCCCCCTAGGGCGTAGCGACGTAGCCGGGGAGCTGTTTTTT
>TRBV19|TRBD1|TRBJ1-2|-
CASSIGQGYEGYTF
TGTGCCAGTAGTATTGGACAGGGGTACGAAGGCTACACCTTC
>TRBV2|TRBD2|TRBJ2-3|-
CASSERAGGPYTQYF
TGTGCCAGCAGTGAACGAGCGGGGGGGCCTTATACGCAGTATTTT
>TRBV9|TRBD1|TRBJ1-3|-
CASSSRTGISGNTIYF
TGTGCCAGCAGCTCCCGGACAGGGATCTCTGGAAACACCATATATTTT
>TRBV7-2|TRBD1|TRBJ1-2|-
CASSTGQGYGYTF
TGTGCCAGCAGCACGGGACAGGGCTATGGCTACACCTTC
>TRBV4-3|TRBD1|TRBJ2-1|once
CASSHGQGGYNEQFF
TGCGCCAGCAGCCACGGACAGGGGGGCTACAATGAGCAGTTCTTC
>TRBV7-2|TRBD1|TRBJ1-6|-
CASSLVGQVDSSLHF
TGTGCCAGCAGCTTAGTCGGACAGGTGGACAGTTCCCTCCACTTT
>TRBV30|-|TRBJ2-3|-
CACHRSFTDTQYF
TGTGCCTGCCACAGGAGCTTCACAGATACGCAGTATTTT
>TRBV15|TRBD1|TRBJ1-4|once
CATSRDRINEKLFF
TGTGCCACCAGCAGGGACAGGATAAATGAAAAACTGTTTTTT
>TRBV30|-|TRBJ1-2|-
CAWTPVRAGGYTF
TGTGCCTGGACCCCTGTCCGGGCGGGTGGCTACACCTTC
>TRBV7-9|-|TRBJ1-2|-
CASSLGSGRPGNYGYTF
TGTGCCAGCAGCTTAGGTTCCGGCAGGCCGGGAAACTATGGCTACACCTTC
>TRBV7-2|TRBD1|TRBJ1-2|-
CASSFLTGNYGYTF
TGTGCCAGCAGCTTTTTGACAGGGAACTATGGCTACACCTTC
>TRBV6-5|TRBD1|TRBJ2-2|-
CASSTGQGAPGELFF
TGTGCCAGCAGTACGGGACAGGGGGCACCCGGGGAGCTGTTTTTT
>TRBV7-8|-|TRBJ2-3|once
CASSFDITDTQYF
TGTGCCAGCAGCTTCGACATCACAGATACGCAGTATTTT
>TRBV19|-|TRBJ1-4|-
CASSIDPRGGRHEKLFF
TGTGCCAGTAGTATAGACCCCCGGGGGGGGCGACATGAAAAACTGTTTTTT
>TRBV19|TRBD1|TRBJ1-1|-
CASSPWGTVQNTEAFF
TGTGCCAGTAGTCCTTGGGGGACAGTACAGAACACTGAAGCTTTCTTT
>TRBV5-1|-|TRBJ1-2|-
CASSPNTGGGAYGYTF
TGCGCCAGCAGCCCTAATACCGGGGGGGGAGCCTATGGCTACACCTTC
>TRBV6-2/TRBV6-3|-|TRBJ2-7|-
CASSPAVRQYF
TGTGCCAGCAGCCCGGCGGTACGACAGTACTTC
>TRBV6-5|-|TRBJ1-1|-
CASSYAVMNTEAFF
TGTGCCAGCAGTTACGCGGTTATGAACACTGAAGCTTTCTTT
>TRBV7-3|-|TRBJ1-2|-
CASSPTGIHGYTF
TGTGCCAGCAGCCCTACAGGGATCCATGGCTACACCTTC
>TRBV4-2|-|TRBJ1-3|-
CASSPFGQTNSGNTIYF
TGTGCCAGCAGCCCGTTCGGACAGACAAACTCTGGAAACACCATATATTTT
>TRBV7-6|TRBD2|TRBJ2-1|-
CASSLGVAGGYNEQFF
TGTGCCAGCAGCTTAGGGGTCGCGGGGGGCTACAATGAGCAGTTCTTC
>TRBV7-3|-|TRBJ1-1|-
CASSSPGATEAFF
TGTGCCAGCAGCTCCCCAGGTGCAACTGAAGCTTTCTTT
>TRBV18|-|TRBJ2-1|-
CASSPIERSYNEQFF
TGTGCCAGCTCACCAATCGAGCGGAGCTACAATGAGCAGTTCTTC
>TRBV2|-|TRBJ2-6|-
CASSGTPISGANVLTF
TGTGCCAGCAGCGGGACACCCATCTCTGGGGCCAACGTCCTGACTTTC
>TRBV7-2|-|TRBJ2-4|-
CASSLDRNIQYF
TGTGCCAGCAGCTTAGATAGAAACATTCAGTACTTC
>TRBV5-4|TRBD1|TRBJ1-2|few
CATLKQGARSDGYTF
TGTGCCACCCTAAAACAGGGGGCCCGCTCAGATGGCTACACCTTC
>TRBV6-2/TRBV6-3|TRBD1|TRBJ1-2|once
CASSSTGTALNYGYTF
TGTGCCAGCAGTTCCACCGGGACAGCGCTGAACTATGGCTACACCTTC
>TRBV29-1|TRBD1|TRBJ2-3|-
CSVGQTGSTDTQYF
TGCAGCGTAGGACAGACAGGGAGCACAGATACGCAGTATTTT
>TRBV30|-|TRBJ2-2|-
CAWKARAGELFF
TGTGCCTGGAAGGCTAGAGCCGGGGAGCTGTTTTTT
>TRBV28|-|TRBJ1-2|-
CASSLWEEHTF
TGTGCCAGCAGTTTATGGGAGGAGCACACCTTC
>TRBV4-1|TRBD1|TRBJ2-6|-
CASRAGTGNGANVLTF
TGCGCCAGCAGGGCCGGGACAGGGAATGGGGCCAACGTCCTGACTTTC
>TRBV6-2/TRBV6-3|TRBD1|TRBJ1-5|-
CASSRTGGVQPQHF
TGTGCCAGCAGTCGGACAGGGGGCGTCCAGCCCCAGCATTTT
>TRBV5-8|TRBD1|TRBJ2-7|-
CASSFGTGGGYEQYF
TGTGCCAGCAGCTTTGGCACAGGGGGTGGTTACGAGCAGTACTTC
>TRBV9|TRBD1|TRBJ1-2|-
CASSVQTGTGGYTF
TGTGCCAGCAGCGTCCAGACAGGGACGGGTGGCTACACCTTC
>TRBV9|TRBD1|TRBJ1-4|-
CASSSSTGGIEKLFF
TGTGCCAGCAGCTCATCTACAGGGGGAATCGAAAAACTGTTTTTT
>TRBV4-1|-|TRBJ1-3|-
CASSQSDIAGTFGNTIYF
TGCGCCAGCAGCCAGAGTGATATCGCCGGGACATTTGGAAACACCATATATTTT
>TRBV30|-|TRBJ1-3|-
CAWSVGHSGNTIYF
TGTGCCTGGAGTGTGGGGCACTCTGGAAACACCATATATTTT
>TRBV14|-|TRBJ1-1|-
CASSSQGGYTEAFF
TGTGCCAGCAGCTCGCAGGGTGGGTACACTGAAGCTTTCTTT
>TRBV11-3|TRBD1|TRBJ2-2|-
CASSRGQDTGELFF
TGTGCCAGCAGCAGGGGACAGGACACCGGGGAGCTGTTTTTT
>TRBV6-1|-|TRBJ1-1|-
CASTRGRLNTEAFF
TGTGCCAGCACTAGGGGCAGGTTGAACACTGAAGCTTTCTTT
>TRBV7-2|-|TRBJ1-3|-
CASSLASGGAGNTIYF
TGTGCCAGCAGCTTAGCGTCCGGGGGGGCTGGAAACACCATATATTTT
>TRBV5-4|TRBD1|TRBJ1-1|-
CASSLVTGGDTEAFF
TGTGCCAGCAGCTTGGTGACAGGGGGCGACACTGAAGCTTTCTTT
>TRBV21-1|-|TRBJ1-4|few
CASSSRTGVAILTNEKLFF
TGTGCCAGCAGCTCCCGAACAGGGGTGGCTATTTTGACTAATGAAAAACTGTTTTTT
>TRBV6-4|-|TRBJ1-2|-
CASSDGQNYGYTF
TGTGCCAGCAGTGACGGGCAAAACTATGGCTACACCTTC
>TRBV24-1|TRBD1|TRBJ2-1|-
CATSVGQGVDEQFF
TGTGCCACCAGTGTGGGACAGGGCGTCGATGAGCAGTTCTTC
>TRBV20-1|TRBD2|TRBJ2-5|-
CSASGLAGKETQYF
TGCAGTGCTAGTGGGCTAGCGGGGAAAGAGACCCAGTACTTC
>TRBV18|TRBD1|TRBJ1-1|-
CASSRDRGITEAFF
TGTGCCAGCTCACGCGACAGGGGCATCACTGAAGCTTTCTTT
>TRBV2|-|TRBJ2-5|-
CASRPSPGETQYF
TGTGCCAGCAGGCCTAGCCCGGGAGAGACCCAGTACTTC
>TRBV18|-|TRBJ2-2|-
CASSPPTGTTGELFF
TGTGCCAGCTCACCCCCCACGGGTACCACCGGGGAGCTGTTTTTT